This TCR beta chain was observed in a study of cytomegalovirus exposure and HLA in healthy donors. For the study at large: Most donors, less than 85% of roughly 400 genotyped, fell in the Caucasian-associated ancestry cluster.

From germline, CDR1 is MNHEY and CDR2 SVGAGI. Trimming pared 0 bases from V and 6 bases from J, leaving 12 bases between. CDR3 length equals 14 residues. 13 Jbeta primers and 60 Vbeta primers were used for the PCR. Profiling relied on immunoSEQ multiplex PCR, and the TCRdb table lists in-frame clones only, not all of them. The repertoire table contains about 160,000 clones. Study results and caveats: Immune exposure information comprised only CMV serostatus. TCR beta chains numbering more than 150 were designated cytomegalovirus-associated.

For this clone: Its antigen remains unidentified.

Sequenced sample: PBMCs. This TCR was sampled from a woman aged 55-70 years in good health and CMV-seronegative. This rearrangement joins TRBV6-5 to TRBJ2-7, with D possibly matching TRBD1 (7 bases). The CDR3 nucleotides read TGTGCCAGCAGTTACTCCAGACAGGGAGGCGAGCAGTACTTC. Protein sequence: CASSYSRQGGEQYF.